This record covers a single T cell receptor beta chain. Its antigen is undetermined. This record comes from a study of immune cell composition in non-small cell lung cancer. In the study overall: Tumours were mainly lung adenocarcinoma or squamous cell carcinoma. Study-wide results and limits: It was not proven that tumour-reactive clones equal dominant tumour-associated clones. About 75% of squamous and roughly 32% of adenocarcinoma cases had tumour-associated clones >0.5%. Top 10 clone scores and clonality were higher in squamous than adenocarcinoma.

The method was immunoSEQ multiplex PCR; TCRdb's version includes in-frame clones alone and lacks a portion of them. The sample has about 6,600 clones, 78% seen once. Germline V gives CDR1 MNHNY, CDR2 SVGAGI (reference sequence). The junction had 11 bases not matched to a gene; V was cut back by 6 bases and J by 3 bases. The CDR3 is 15 amino acids. This receptor was obtained from a human donor with non-small cell lung cancer. Sequencing used lung tumor tissue. The chain links TRBV6-6 to TRBJ2-7, with TRBD1 identical over 7 bases. CDR3 DNA: TGTGCCAGCAGGTCCGAGACAGGGAATCGCTACGAGCAGTACTTC. This gives the protein CASRSETGNRYEQYF.